The text below deals with one TCR beta chain. CDR1 is DFQATT and CDR2 is SNEGSKA in the germline V gene (reference sequence). The CDR3 covers 13 residues. V dropped 3 bases and J dropped 4; count of bases not matched to a gene: 1. TCRdb keeps only in-frame clones here, not all; method: immunoSEQ multiplex PCR. This table has about 120,000 clones, just over 90% appearing once. These data originate in a study of blood T cell repertoires in COVID-19. The sequenced sample consisted of peripheral blood. V is TRBV20-1 and J is TRBJ1-2; 11 bases are shared with TRBD1. The clonotype comes from a human donor with active COVID-19. The donor label of this sample is uncertain. In DNA, the CDR3 is TGCAGTGCTAGTGGACAGGGGGCCTATGGCTACACCTTC. It is translated as CSASGQGAYGYTF.